This TCR beta chain was sequenced in a study of T cell responses to AZD1222 COVID-19 vaccine. On this clone itself: Its antigen is undetermined.

Repertoires were generated with immunoSEQ multiplex PCR, while TCRdb's copy carries only in-frame clones and drops some. The data show tens of thousands of clones, around 75% seen once. Study observations and caveats: At study baseline, merely six AZD1222 recipients were seropositive. When two AZD1222 doses had been given, Spike-specific TCR breadth and depth rose. With dominance at 160-218 and 743-854, vaccine-associated CD4 TCRs spanned spike.

Trimming cost V 8 bases and J 2 bases, with 15 bases left between them. The length of the CDR3 is 14 residues. Germline V gene sequence: CDR1 ENHRY, CDR2 SYGVKD. The sequencing used peripheral blood, collected on day 0 of AZD1222 vaccination. V is TRBV10-3 and J is TRBJ2-5; possibly TRBD1 or TRBD2 for D (6 bases each). This TCR came from an adult in good health. The CDR3 nucleotides are TGTGCCATCGCGGGGACATTTTTACAAGAGACCCAGTACTTC. It encodes CAIAGTFLQETQYF.